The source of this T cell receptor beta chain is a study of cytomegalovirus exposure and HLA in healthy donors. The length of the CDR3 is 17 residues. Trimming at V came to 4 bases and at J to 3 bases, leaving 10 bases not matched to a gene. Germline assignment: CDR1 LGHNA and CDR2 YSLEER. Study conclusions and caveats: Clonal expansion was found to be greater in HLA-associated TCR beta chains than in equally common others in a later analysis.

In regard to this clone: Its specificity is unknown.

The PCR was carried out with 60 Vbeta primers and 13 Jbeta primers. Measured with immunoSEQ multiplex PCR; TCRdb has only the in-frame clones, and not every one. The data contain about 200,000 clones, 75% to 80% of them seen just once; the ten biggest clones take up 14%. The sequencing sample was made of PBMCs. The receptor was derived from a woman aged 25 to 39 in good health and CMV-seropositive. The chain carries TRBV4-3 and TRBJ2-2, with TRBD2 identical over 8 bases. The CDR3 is CASSREGREAYTGELFF. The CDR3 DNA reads TGCGCCAGCAGCCGGGAGGGGCGGGAGGCCTACACCGGGGAGCTGTTTTTT.